The rows below give T cell receptor beta chains drawn from one sample of a study of OX40 agonist ivuxolimab in advanced cancers. The method was immunoSEQ multiplex PCR; TCRdb's version includes in-frame clones alone and lacks a portion of them. The profile shows 70,000 or so clones, roughly four fifths of them singletons. This specimen consisted of CD4+ or CD8+ T cells sorted from blood, obtained in a trial of the OX40 agonist ivuxolimab. Receptors originate from an adult with an advanced solid tumor such as melanoma, head and neck, liver or kidney cancer. Both conserved end residues are trimmed from each CDR3.

v_call	j_call	cdr3_aa
TRBV19	TRBJ1-2	ASRTIPQGYT
TRBV11-2	TRBJ2-5	ASRPPSWTETQY
TRBV5-1	TRBJ2-3	ASSLVISGGPDTQY
TRBV2	TRBJ1-1	ASSLDKNTEAF
TRBV29-1	TRBJ2-7	SPAELYEQY
TRBV20-1	TRBJ2-3	SAPSLDTQY
TRBV10-3	TRBJ1-1	AISARGKDHTEAF
TRBV28	TRBJ2-7	ASSLAGLVYEQY
TRBV28	TRBJ2-2	ASSLGKKREGTGELF
TRBV7-2	TRBJ2-7	ASSLGSGGALYEQY
TRBV5-1	TRBJ1-2	ASSPDSPQVYGYT
TRBV9	TRBJ1-3	ASSKGGSSGNTIY
TRBV19	TRBJ2-3	ASSIEYSDSFFTDTQY
TRBV7-8	TRBJ2-1	ASSSVTGNEQF
TRBV21-1	TRBJ1-4	ASREGGRNEKLF
TRBV2	TRBJ2-3	ASTGGTTSTDTQY
TRBV14	TRBJ2-4	ASSQGPTGMIAKNIQY
TRBV30	TRBJ2-1	AWSPLDRGDQNEQF
TRBV7-6	TRBJ2-3	ASSLDAGGGADTQY
TRBV4-2	TRBJ2-2	ASSHLGTSGNELF
TRBV7-2	TRBJ2-3	ASSLAAVPTDTQY
TRBV2	TRBJ2-4	ASSYTGVAKNIQY
TRBV6-4	TRBJ2-1	ASSDTVGGLGNEQF
TRBV19	TRBJ1-5	ASSSQADGTYRH
TRBV19	TRBJ1-6	ASSPRDLGRSPLH
TRBV27	TRBJ1-4	ASSPNRGNEKLF
TRBV27	TRBJ1-5	ASGQGGNQPQH
TRBV7-8	TRBJ1-1	ASSYGTGVGTEAF
TRBV7-9	TRBJ2-5	ASSLAETQY
TRBV6-5	TRBJ2-7	ASRGPDEQY
TRBV6-4	TRBJ1-5	ASSGGNGNQPQH
TRBV28	TRBJ2-7	ASSDQGGSSYEQY
TRBV7-2	TRBJ1-4	ASSTTNEKLF
TRBV10-2	TRBJ1-5	ASYPGNNQPQH
TRBV7-2	TRBJ2-7	ASSPNTAYEQY
TRBV2	TRBJ2-6	ASSFDMAGANVLT
TRBV5-1	TRBJ1-4	ASSPDFNEKLF
TRBV4-2	TRBJ1-3	ASSQDRGPSGGSGNTIY
TRBV16	TRBJ2-7	ASSQTPEAPPEQY
TRBV5-4	TRBJ2-7	ASSQGSAGRGLYEQY
TRBV2	TRBJ2-3	ASSELGLAGPRTDTQY
TRBV2	TRBJ1-2	ASSEGLRGGNYGYT
TRBV7-2	TRBJ2-7	ASSLADPREGYEQY
TRBV7-8	TRBJ1-4	ASSLPRVLTNEKLF
TRBV30	TRBJ2-7	AWSGTWGTSEQY
TRBV28	TRBJ2-7	ASTKRAPYEQY
TRBV18	TRBJ1-2	ASSPDGAYGYT
TRBV19	TRBJ1-2	ASSISVRTVYGYT
TRBV7-9	TRBJ2-1	ASSLNFVGQF
TRBV2	TRBJ2-5	ASRWDAESQY
TRBV18	TRBJ2-3	ASSPAFGLAGVRSTDTQY
TRBV25-1	TRBJ1-2	ASSRLGGGQNYGYT
TRBV5-1	TRBJ2-1	ASSPGSLYNEQF
TRBV29-1	TRBJ2-6	SAREGVGANVLT
TRBV2	TRBJ1-1	ASSEMGDTEAF